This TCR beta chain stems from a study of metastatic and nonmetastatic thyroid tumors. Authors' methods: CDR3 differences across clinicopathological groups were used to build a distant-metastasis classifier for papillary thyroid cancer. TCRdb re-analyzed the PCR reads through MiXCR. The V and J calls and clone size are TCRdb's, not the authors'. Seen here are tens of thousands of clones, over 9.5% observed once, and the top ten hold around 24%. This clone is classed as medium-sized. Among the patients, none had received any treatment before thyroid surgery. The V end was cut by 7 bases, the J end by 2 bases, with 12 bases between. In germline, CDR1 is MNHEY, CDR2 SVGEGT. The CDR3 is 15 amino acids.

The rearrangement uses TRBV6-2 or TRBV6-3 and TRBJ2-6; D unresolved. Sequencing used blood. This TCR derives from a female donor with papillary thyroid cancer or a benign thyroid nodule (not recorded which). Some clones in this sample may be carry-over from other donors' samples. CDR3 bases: TGTGCCAGCACCCCCCCGGCGGCTGGGGCCAACGTCCTGACTTTC. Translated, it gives CASTPPAAGANVLTF.